The clone carrying this T cell receptor (beta chain) showed up many times. Its antigen is still unknown. The sample belongs to a study of CD8 T cells in ankylosing spondylitis. Broader study findings: Enrichment of disease-linked clones was reportedly significant in matched ankylosing spondylitis synovial fluid. Existing reports had already noted some motif variants in reactive arthritis synovial fluid and blood. What seemed typical of ankylosing spondylitis blood was a TCR beta motif built from 8 or 9 highly homologous variants.

With molecular barcodes, quantitative 5'-RACE was used to make the TCR beta libraries. TCRdb passed the 5' RACE reads through MiXCR, listing each CDR3 protein once. Of 200,000 to 250,000 distinct CDR3 sequences listed, 7% to 8% are singletons. V gave up 1 base and J gave up 3 bases; unmatched junction bases: 5. Germline V gene data show CDR1 as SGHVS and CDR2 as FQNEAQ. The CDR3 sequence is 16 residues long. This TCR derives from a male donor with ankylosing spondylitis. The source material was blood, either unsorted or a sorted T cell fraction (not recorded which). The chain uses TRBV7-8 and TRBJ2-5, with 10 nucleotides matching TRBD2. The CDR3 loop is CASSLDPTSGKETQYF. CDR3 in DNA: TGTGCCAGCAGCTTAGATCCCACTAGCGGGAAAGAGACCCAGTACTTC.